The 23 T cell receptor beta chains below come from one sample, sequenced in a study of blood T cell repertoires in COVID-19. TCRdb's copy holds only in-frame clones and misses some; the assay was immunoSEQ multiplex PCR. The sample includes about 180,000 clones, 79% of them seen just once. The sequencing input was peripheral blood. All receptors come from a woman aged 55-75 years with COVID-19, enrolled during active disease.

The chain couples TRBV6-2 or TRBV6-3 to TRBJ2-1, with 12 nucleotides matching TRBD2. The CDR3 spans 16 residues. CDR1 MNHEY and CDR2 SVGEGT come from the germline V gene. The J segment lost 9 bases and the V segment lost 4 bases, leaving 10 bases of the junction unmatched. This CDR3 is CASSSNPPSGRGEQFF. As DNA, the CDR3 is TGTGCCAGCAGTTCCAATCCTCCTAGCGGGAGGGGTGAGCAGTTCTTC.

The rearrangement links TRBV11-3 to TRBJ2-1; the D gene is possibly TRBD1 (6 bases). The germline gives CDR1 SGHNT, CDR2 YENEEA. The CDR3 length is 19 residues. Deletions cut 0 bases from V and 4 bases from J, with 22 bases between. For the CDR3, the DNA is TGTGCCAGCAGCTTAGATGGGGGCAGGGGCATCGGATCGTACAATGAGCAGTTCTTC. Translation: CASSLDGGRGIGSYNEQFF.

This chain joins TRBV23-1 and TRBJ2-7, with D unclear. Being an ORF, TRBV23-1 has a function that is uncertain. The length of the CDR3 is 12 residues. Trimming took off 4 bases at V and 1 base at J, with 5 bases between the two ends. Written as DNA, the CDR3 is TGCGCCAGCAGTCCAACTTCCTACGAGCAGTACTTC. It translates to CASSPTSYEQYF.

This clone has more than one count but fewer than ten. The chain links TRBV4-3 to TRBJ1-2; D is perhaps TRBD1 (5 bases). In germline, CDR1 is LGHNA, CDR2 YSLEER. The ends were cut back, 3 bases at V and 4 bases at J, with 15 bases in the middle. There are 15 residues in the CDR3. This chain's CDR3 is CASSQVDSQIYGYTF. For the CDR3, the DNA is TGCGCCAGCAGCCAGGTTGACAGCCAGATCTATGGCTACACCTTC.

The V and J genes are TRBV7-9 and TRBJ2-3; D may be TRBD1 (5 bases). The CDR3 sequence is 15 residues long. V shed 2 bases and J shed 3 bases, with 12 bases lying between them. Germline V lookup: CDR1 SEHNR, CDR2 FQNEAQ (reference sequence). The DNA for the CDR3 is TGTGCCAGCAGCTTAAGTTCGACAGCGACAGATACGCAGTATTTT. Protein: CASSLSSTATDTQYF. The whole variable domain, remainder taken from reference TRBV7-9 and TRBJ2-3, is DTGVSQNPRHKITKRGQNVTFRCDPISEHNRLYWYRQTLGQGPEFLTYFQNEAQLEKSRLLSDRFSAERPKGSFSTLEIQRTEQGDSAMYLCASSLSSTATDTQYFGPGTRLTVL.

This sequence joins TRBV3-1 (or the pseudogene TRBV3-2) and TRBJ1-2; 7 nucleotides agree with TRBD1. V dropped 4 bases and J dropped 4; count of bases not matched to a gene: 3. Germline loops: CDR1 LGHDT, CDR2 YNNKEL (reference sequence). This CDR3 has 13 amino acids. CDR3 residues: CASSPDRVYGYTF. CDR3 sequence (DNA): TGTGCCAGCAGCCCCGACAGGGTCTATGGCTACACCTTC.

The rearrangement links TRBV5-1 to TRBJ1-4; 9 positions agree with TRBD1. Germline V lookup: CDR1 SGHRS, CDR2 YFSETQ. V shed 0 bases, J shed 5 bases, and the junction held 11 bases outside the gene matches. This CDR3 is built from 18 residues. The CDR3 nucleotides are TGCGCCAGCAGCTTGGGGCCTGACAGGGGGTGGGCGAATGAAAAACTGTTTTTT. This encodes CASSLGPDRGWANEKLFF.

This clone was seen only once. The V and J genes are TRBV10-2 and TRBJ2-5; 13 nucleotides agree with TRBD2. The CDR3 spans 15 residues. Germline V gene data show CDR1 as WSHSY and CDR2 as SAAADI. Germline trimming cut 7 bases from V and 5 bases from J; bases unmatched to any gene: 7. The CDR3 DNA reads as TGCGCCAGCACCCCTGGACTAGCGGGGGAGGAGACCCAGTACTTC. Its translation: CASTPGLAGEETQYF.

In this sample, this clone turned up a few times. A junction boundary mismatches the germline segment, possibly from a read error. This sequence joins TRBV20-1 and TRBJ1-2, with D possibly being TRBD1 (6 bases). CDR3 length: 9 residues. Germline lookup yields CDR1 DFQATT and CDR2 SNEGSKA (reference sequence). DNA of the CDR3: TGCAGTGCTAGGGACAGAGGGAGCTTC. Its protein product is CSARDRGSF.

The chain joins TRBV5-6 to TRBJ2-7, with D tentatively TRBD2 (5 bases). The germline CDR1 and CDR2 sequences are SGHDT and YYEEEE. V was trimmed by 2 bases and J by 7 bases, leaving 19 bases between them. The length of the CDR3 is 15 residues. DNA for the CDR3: TGTGCCAGCAGCTTTGATAGCCCGGGAATGCGTGAGCAGTACTTC. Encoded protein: CASSFDSPGMREQYF.

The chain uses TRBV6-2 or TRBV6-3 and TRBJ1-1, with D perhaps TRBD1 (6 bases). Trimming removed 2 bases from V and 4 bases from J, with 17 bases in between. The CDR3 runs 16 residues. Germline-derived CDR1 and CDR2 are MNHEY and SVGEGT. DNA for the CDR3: TGTGCCAGCAGTTACCCCCAGGGGACAACGAGCACTGAAGCTTTCTTT. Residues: CASSYPQGTTSTEAFF.

In DNA, the CDR3 is TGCAGCGTTGGATGGCCGTACTCCTACAATGAGCAGTTCTTC. Protein: CSVGWPYSYNEQFF. The chain employs TRBV29-1 and TRBJ2-1, with D hard to call. The CDR3 has 14 amino acids. Between the trimmed V and J ends, which lost 4 bases and 0 bases, there was a span of 10 bases. CDR1 SQVTM and CDR2 ANQGSEA come from the germline V gene.

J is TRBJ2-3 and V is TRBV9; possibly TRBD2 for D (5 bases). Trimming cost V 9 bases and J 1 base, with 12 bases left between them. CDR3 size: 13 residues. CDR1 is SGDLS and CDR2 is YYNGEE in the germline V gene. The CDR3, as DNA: TGTGCCACCTCTTTACTAGGCACAGATACGCAGTATTTT. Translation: CATSLLGTDTQYF. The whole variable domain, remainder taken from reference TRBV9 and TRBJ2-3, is DSGVTQTPKHLITATGQRVTLRCSPRSGDLSVYWYQQSLDQGLQFLIQYYNGEERAKGNILERFSAQQFPDLHSELNLSSLELGDSALYFCATSLLGTDTQYFGPGTRLTVL.

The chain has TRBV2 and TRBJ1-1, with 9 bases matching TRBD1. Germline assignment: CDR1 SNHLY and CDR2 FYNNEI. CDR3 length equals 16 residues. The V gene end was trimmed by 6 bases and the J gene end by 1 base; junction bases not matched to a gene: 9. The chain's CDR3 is CASRAGTGRGNTEAFF. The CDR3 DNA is TGTGCCAGCAGAGCTGGGACAGGGAGGGGGAACACTGAAGCTTTCTTT.

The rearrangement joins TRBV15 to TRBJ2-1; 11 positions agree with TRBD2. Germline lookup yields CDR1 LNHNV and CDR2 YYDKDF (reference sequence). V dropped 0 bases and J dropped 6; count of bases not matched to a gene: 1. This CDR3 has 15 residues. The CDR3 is CATSREGLAANEQFF. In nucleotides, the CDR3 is TGTGCCACCAGCAGAGAGGGACTAGCGGCCAATGAGCAGTTCTTC.

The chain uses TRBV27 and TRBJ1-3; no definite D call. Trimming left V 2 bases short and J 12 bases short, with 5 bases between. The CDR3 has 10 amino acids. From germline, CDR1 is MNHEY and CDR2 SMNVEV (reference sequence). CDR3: CASSLGCIYF. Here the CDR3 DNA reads TGTGCCAGCAGTTTAGGCTGCATATATTTT.

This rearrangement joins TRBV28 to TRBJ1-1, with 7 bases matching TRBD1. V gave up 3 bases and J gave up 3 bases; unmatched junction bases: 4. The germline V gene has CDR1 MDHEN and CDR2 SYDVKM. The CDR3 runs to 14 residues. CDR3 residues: CASSLEGAHTEAFF. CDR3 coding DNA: TGTGCCAGCAGTTTGGAGGGGGCGCACACTGAAGCTTTCTTT. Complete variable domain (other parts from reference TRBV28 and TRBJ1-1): DVKVTQSSRYLVKRTGEKVFLECVQDMDHENMFWYRQDPGLGLRLIYFSYDVKMKEKGDIPEGYSVSREKKERFSLILESASTNQTSMYLCASSLEGAHTEAFFGQGTRLTVV.

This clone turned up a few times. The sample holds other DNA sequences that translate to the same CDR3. In nucleotides, the CDR3 is TGTGCCAGCAGTTCGGACAGGACCTCTGGGGCCAACGTCCTGACTTTC. Protein product: CASSSDRTSGANVLTF. The rearrangement links TRBV28 to TRBJ2-6, with TRBD1 identical over 7 bases. Germline values: CDR1 MDHEN, CDR2 SYDVKM. This CDR3 region has 16 residues. V lost 4 bases to trimming and J lost 0 bases; unmatched junction nucleotides: 3.

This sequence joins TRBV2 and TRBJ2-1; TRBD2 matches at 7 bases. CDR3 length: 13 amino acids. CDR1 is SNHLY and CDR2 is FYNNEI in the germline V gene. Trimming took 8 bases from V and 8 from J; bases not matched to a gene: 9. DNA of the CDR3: TGTGCCAGCTCCAGCGGGGCCTGGGATGAGCAGTTCTTC. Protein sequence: CASSSGAWDEQFF.

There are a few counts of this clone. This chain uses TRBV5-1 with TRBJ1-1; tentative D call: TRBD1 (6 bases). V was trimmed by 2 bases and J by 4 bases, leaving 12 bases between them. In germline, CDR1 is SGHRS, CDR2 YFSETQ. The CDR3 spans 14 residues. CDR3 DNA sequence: TGCGCCAGCAGCTTCAGGGGTGATGCCACTGAAGCTTTCTTT. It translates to CASSFRGDATEAFF.

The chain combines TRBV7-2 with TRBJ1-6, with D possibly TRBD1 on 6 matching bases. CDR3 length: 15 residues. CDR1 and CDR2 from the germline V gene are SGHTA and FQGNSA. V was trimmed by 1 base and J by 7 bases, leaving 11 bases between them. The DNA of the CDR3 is TGTGCCAGCAGCTTAGATGGCAGGGGAAATTCACCCCTCCACTTT. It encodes CASSLDGRGNSPLHF.

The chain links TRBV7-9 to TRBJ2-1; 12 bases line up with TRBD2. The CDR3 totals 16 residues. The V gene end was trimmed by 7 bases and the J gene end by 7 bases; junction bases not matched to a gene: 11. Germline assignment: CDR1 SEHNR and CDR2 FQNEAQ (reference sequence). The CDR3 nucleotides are TGTGCCAGCACCCGGACTAGCGGGGTAATAGAAAATGAGCAGTTCTTC. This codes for CASTRTSGVIENEQFF.

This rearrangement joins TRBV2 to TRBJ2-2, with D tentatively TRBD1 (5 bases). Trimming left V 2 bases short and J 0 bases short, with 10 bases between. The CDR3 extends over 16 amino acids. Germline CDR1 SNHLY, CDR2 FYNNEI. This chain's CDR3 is CASSEWGSANTGELFF. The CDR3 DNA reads TGTGCCAGCAGTGAATGGGGCAGCGCGAACACCGGGGAGCTGTTTTTT.